The 10 T cell receptor beta chains below all came from one sample that was sequenced in a study of T cell repertoires in cytomegalovirus infection. TCRdb reanalysed the reads using MiXCR and keeps one entry per CDR3 protein. Of roughly 300,000 distinct CDR3 sequences in the sample, around 25% are singletons; the top ten hold about 15%. The material sequenced was PBMCs. Source of these receptors: a human donor in good health (CMV status not recorded). Some clones in this sample may be carry-over from other donors' samples.

This chain joins TRBV4-2 and TRBJ2-1; D remains ambiguous. The V end was cut by 0 bases, the J end by 7 bases, with 13 bases between. The CDR3 consists of 15 residues. In germline, CDR1 is LGHNA, CDR2 YNFKEQ. The CDR3 DNA sequence: TGTGCCAGCAGCCAAGATATCCTATTGGGTAATGAGCAGTTCTTC. Translating gives CASSQDILLGNEQFF.

The rearrangement links TRBV27 to TRBJ2-2; D uncertain. CDR3 length: 15 residues. Germline CDR1 is MNHEY and CDR2 is SMNVEV (reference sequence). V was clipped by 1 base and J by 1 base, with 7 bases between them. The CDR3 nucleotides are TGTGCCAGCAGTTTATATAACCGGAACACCGGGGAGCTGTTTTTT. Amino acids: CASSLYNRNTGELFF.

This clonotype was counted between two and nine times. This chain connects TRBV28 to TRBJ1-1; TRBD1 is a possible D gene (6 bases). The V end was cut by 2 bases, the J end by 1 base, with 14 bases between. Germline CDR1 is MDHEN and CDR2 is SYDVKM. The CDR3 runs 16 residues. DNA of the CDR3: TGTGCCAGCAGTTTACCCCAGGGGACGTGGAACACTGAAGCTTTCTTT. This gives the protein CASSLPQGTWNTEAFF.

This clonotype was counted between two and nine times. The CDR3 nucleotides read TGCAGTGCCACGACCGTGAGCTCCTATAATTCACCCCTCCACTTT. It is translated as CSATTVSSYNSPLHF. The chain recombines TRBV20-1 with TRBJ1-6; D gene ambiguous. Per the germline V gene, CDR1 is DFQATT and CDR2 is SNEGSKA (reference sequence). V was cut by 6 bases and J by 0 bases, with 12 bases left in between. This CDR3 is built from 15 residues.

V is TRBV5-5 and J is TRBJ2-3; no reliable D call. CDR3 size: 14 residues. Trimming took off 0 bases at V and 6 bases at J, with 11 bases between the two ends. CDR1 is SGHKS and CDR2 is YYEKEE in the germline V gene (reference sequence). The CDR3 protein is CASSLGWAPDTQYF. The CDR3 nucleotides are TGTGCCAGCAGCTTGGGGTGGGCCCCGGATACGCAGTATTTT.

To note about this clonotype: A clone one base away is much larger, so this may be a read error. The rearrangement uses TRBV7-2 and TRBJ2-7; D is undetermined. The CDR3 totals 13 residues. Germline V gene lookup returns CDR1 SGHTA and CDR2 FQGNSA. V lost 5 bases, J lost 3 bases, and 11 bases lay in between. CDR3 protein: CASSPPIVYEQYF. The CDR3 DNA reads as TGTGCCAGCAGCCCCCCTATTGTCTACGAGCAGTACTTC.

The rearrangement joins TRBV29-1 to TRBJ2-5; maybe TRBD2 (7 bases). Germline V gene lookup returns CDR1 SQVTM and CDR2 ANQGSEA. The CDR3 runs 14 residues. V was pared by 6 bases and J by 1 base, with 15 bases between. This CDR3 reads CSVGGGGFQETQYF. CDR3 DNA sequence: TGCAGCGTGGGGGGAGGGGGGTTCCAAGAGACCCAGTACTTC.

A few counts support this clonotype. CDR3 nucleotides: TGTGCCAGCAGTGCCAGTACTTACGAGCAGTACTTC. Translated: CASSASTYEQYF. This rearrangement joins TRBV2 to TRBJ2-7; D gene unclear. V dropped 4 bases and J dropped 4 bases, with 8 bases sitting between them. Germline CDR1 and CDR2: SNHLY and FYNNEI. The length of the CDR3 is 12 residues. The full variable domain, rest sourced from reference TRBV2 and TRBJ2-7, is EPEVTQTPSHQVTQMGQEVILRCVPISNHLYFYWYRQILGQKVEFLVSFYNNEISEKSEIFDDQFSVERPDGSNFTLKIRSTKLEDSAMYFCASSASTYEQYFGPGTRLTVT.

This chain joins TRBV29-1 and TRBJ2-7; 7 bases align to TRBD1. The CDR3 is 13 residues long. Per the germline V gene, CDR1 is SQVTM and CDR2 is ANQGSEA. Trimming took 6 bases from V and 0 from J; bases not matched to a gene: 5. Written as DNA, the CDR3 is TGCAGCGTGCGGACAGGCCCCTCCTACGAGCAGTACTTC. This gives the protein CSVRTGPSYEQYF.

This clonotype was seen repeatedly, ten times or more. The V call is TRBV7-2, the J call TRBJ1-5; D is undetermined. V was pared by 6 bases and J by 4 bases, with 16 bases between. The germline V gene has CDR1 SGHTA and CDR2 FQGNSA. There are 15 residues in the CDR3. This CDR3 reads CASSLRPAENQPQHF. The CDR3 nucleotides are TGTGCCAGCAGTCTTAGGCCGGCAGAAAATCAGCCCCAGCATTTT.